The present T cell receptor (beta chain) was sequenced within a study of OX40 agonist ivuxolimab in advanced cancers. TCRdb's copy holds only in-frame clones and misses some; the assay was immunoSEQ multiplex PCR. This table holds under 25,000 clones, roughly 82% found once. V was cut by 4 bases and J by 4 bases, with 16 bases left in between. This CDR3 is 15 amino acids long. CDR1 is LGHNA, CDR2 YSLEER, per germline. The J gene is TRBJ2-5, the V gene TRBV4-3; D ambiguous. This receptor was identified in an adult with an advanced solid tumor such as melanoma, head and neck, liver or kidney cancer. The sample was CD4+ or CD8+ T cells sorted from blood, taken in a trial of the OX40 agonist ivuxolimab. This chain's CDR3 is CASSPLGPTGETQYF. The CDR3 DNA reads as TGCGCCAGCAGCCCCTTAGGGCCTACGGGAGAGACCCAGTACTTC.